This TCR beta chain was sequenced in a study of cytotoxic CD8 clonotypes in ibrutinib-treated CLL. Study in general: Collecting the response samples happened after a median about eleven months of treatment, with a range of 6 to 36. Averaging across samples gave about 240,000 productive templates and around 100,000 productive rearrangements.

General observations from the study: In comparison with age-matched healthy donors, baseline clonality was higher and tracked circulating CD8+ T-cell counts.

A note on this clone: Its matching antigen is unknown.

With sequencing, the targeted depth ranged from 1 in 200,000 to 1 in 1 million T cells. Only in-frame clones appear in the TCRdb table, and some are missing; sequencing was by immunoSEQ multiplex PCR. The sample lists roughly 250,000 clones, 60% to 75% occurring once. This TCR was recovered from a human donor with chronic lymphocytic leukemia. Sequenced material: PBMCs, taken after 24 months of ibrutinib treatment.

CDR3 loop: CASTRLVSYNEQFF. The CDR3 coding sequence is TGTGCCAGCACACGACTAGTATCCTACAATGAGCAGTTCTTC. The rearrangement links TRBV2 to TRBJ2-1, with a tentative D call TRBD2 (6 bases). The CDR3 has 14 residues. Per the germline V gene, CDR1 is SNHLY and CDR2 is FYNNEI. V shed 7 bases and J shed 1 base, with 11 bases lying between them.